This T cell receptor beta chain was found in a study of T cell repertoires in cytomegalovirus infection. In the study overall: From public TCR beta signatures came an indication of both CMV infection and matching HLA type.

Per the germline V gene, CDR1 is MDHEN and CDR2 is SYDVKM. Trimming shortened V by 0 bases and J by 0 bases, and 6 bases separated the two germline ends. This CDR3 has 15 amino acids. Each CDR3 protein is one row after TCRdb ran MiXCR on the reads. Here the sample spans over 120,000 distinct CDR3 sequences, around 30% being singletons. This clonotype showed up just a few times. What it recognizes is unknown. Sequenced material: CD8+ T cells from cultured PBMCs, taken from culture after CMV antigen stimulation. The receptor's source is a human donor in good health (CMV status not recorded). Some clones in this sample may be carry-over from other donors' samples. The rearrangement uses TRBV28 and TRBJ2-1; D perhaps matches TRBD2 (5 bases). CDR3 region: CASSLWGSSYNEQFF. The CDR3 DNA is TGTGCCAGCAGTTTATGGGGGAGCTCCTACAATGAGCAGTTCTTC.